This T cell receptor beta chain was retrieved from a study of shared clonotypes between healthy human individuals. General study findings and limits: The rarefaction results pointed to incomplete sorted-subset sequencing despite large depth. Against clonotypes common to all four donors, non-shared ones had lower generation probabilities.

Some clones are missing from TCRdb's copy, which holds only in-frame ones; the method was immunoSEQ multiplex PCR. The table has 650,000 to 800,000 clones, roughly 72% seen once. Concerning this clone: Its antigen is unidentified. The sample contains more than one DNA sequence encoding this CDR3.

CDR1 and CDR2 from the germline V gene are SNHLY and FYNNEI. The CDR3 is made up of 14 amino acids. The V and J ends lost 4 bases and 5 bases, in that order; junction bases with no gene match: 2. Material for sequencing was memory CD4+ T cells sorted from blood. Subset here: CD45RA-negative fraction. The chain employs TRBV2 and TRBJ2-7; TRBD2 matches 13 bases. This TCR was sampled from a woman younger than 45 in good health. The CDR3 sequence is CASSGTSGRNEQYF. CDR3 bases: TGTGCCAGCAGTGGGACTAGCGGGAGAAACGAGCAGTACTTC. Full variable domain (missing parts from reference TRBV2 and TRBJ2-7): EPEVTQTPSHQVTQMGQEVILRCVPISNHLYFYWYRQILGQKVEFLVSFYNNEISEKSEIFDDQFSVERPDGSNFTLKIRSTKLEDSAMYFCASSGTSGRNEQYFGPGTRLTVT.